Below, one T cell receptor beta chain is given with its context. Its cognate antigen is unknown. Trimming removed 9 bases from V and 8 bases from J, with 22 bases in between. The CDR3 spans 15 residues. Germline-derived CDR1 and CDR2 are MDHEN and SYDVKM. Both about-4-week and about-12-week second-dose recipients were combined. Profiling relied on immunoSEQ multiplex PCR, and the TCRdb table lists in-frame clones only, not all of them. The sample has hundreds of thousands of clones; approximately 94% are singletons. The record originates from a study of T cell responses to AZD1222 COVID-19 vaccine. Study conclusions and caveats: Baseline serostatus was positive in only a handful of AZD1222 recipients. Repertoires were obtained only post-peak T cell response.

The specimen comprised peripheral blood, sampled 28 days after the second AZD1222 dose. This rearrangement joins TRBV28 to TRBJ1-4, with D possibly being TRBD1 (5 bases). This TCR was recovered from an adult who received the AZD1222 COVID-19 vaccine. The CDR3 DNA follows: TGTGCCAGTACTCTGGGTGGGGGGTTTCGGGAAAAACTGTTTTTT. It specifies CASTLGGGFREKLFF.